The rows below give T cell receptor beta chains drawn from one sample of a study of shared clonotypes between healthy human individuals. The repertoire was sequenced with immunoSEQ multiplex PCR; TCRdb's copy has only in-frame clones and lacks some. The sample carries around 1.5 million clones, approximately 98% recorded once. Specimen: naive CD4+ T cells sorted from blood. These receptors were collected from a man younger than 40 in good health. Each CDR3 is given with its conserved first and last residue. The D gene is left open where the match is weak. Clone size is stated in some rows and not others, as once, few, many or a class when expanded.

CDR3	DNA	V	J	D	size	length
CASSEPNRRTGKYEQYF	TGTGCCAGCAGTGAACCTAATAGGAGGACAGGGAAATACGAGCAGTACTTC	TRBV2	TRBJ2-7	TRBD1	NA	17
CASSVTGTGLYEQYF	TGTGCCAGTAGTGTAACCGGGACAGGTCTTTACGAGCAGTACTTC	TRBV19	TRBJ2-7	TRBD1	NA	15
CASSILGQGLYEQYF	TGTGCCAGTAGTATCCTTGGGCAGGGACTCTACGAGCAGTACTTC	TRBV19	TRBJ2-7	NA	once	15
CASMAGGADTQYF	TGTGCCAGCATGGCGGGAGGGGCAGATACGCAGTATTTT	TRBV2	TRBJ2-3	TRBD2	NA	13
CASSIGQSNTEAFF	TGTGCCAGTAGTATCGGACAGTCGAACACTGAAGCTTTCTTT	TRBV19	TRBJ1-1	NA	NA	14
CASSLAGSPSYNEQFF	TGTGCCAGCAGCTTAGCTGGCTCTCCCTCCTACAATGAGCAGTTCTTC	TRBV7-2	TRBJ2-1	NA	NA	16
CASRPGTGVYRQYF	TGTGCCAGCAGACCCGGGACAGGTGTCTACAGGCAGTACTTC	TRBV28	TRBJ2-7	TRBD1	NA	14
CASSIRTGPPAGELFF	TGTGCCAGTAGTATCCGGACAGGGCCCCCCGCCGGGGAGCTGTTTTTT	TRBV19	TRBJ2-2	TRBD1	NA	16
CASSPGTGRPRETQYF	TGTGCCAGCAGCCCAGGGACAGGCCGACCCAGAGAGACCCAGTACTTC	TRBV11-2	TRBJ2-5	TRBD1	NA	16
CASSEVVLAGVGRETQYF	TGTGCCAGCAGTGAAGTGGTACTAGCGGGAGTCGGACGAGAGACCCAGTACTTC	TRBV2	TRBJ2-5	TRBD2	NA	18
CASSPGGAGALRF	TGTGCCAGCAGCCCCGGAGGGGCGGGAGCCCTTCGCTTC	TRBV11-2	TRBJ2-7	TRBD2	NA	13
CASSSQGYSGNTIYF	TGTGCCAGCAGCTCACAGGGGTATTCTGGAAACACCATATATTTT	TRBV7-2	TRBJ1-3	TRBD1	NA	15
CASSLGGGGLTEAFF	TGCGCCAGCAGCTTGGGCGGGGGTGGCCTCACTGAAGCTTTCTTT	TRBV5-1	TRBJ1-1	NA	NA	15
CASEESSTDTQYF	TGTGCCTCAGAGGAGTCTAGCACAGATACGCAGTATTTT	TRBV19	TRBJ2-3	NA	NA	13
CASSVDGDRENTEAFF	TGTGCCAGCAGCGTAGACGGGGACAGGGAGAACACTGAAGCTTTCTTT	TRBV9	TRBJ1-1	TRBD1	NA	16
CASSLLAGGNNEQFF	TGTGCCAGCAGTTTACTGGCGGGAGGAAATAATGAGCAGTTCTTC	TRBV28	TRBJ2-1	TRBD2	NA	15
CASSTIGQPYNEQFF	TGTGCCAGCAGTACAATAGGGCAACCCTACAATGAGCAGTTCTTC	TRBV2	TRBJ2-1	NA	few	15
CASRFRTSESYEQYF	TGTGCCAGCAGGTTCCGGACTAGCGAGTCCTACGAGCAGTACTTC	TRBV28	TRBJ2-7	TRBD2	once	15
CASTLAGGLGTDTQYF	TGTGCCAGCACGTTAGCGGGAGGGCTGGGCACAGATACGCAGTATTTT	TRBV7-2	TRBJ2-3	TRBD2	NA	16
CASSLVGKRTEAFF	TGTGCCAGCAGTTTAGTAGGGAAGAGAACTGAAGCTTTCTTT	TRBV28	TRBJ1-1	NA	once	14
CASSVGAWGTEAFF	TGTGCCAGCAGCGTAGGGGCTTGGGGAACTGAAGCTTTCTTT	TRBV9	TRBJ1-1	NA	NA	14
CASRPGQVFDTGELFF	TGTGCCAGCAGACCGGGACAGGTTTTTGACACCGGGGAGCTGTTTTTT	TRBV11-2	TRBJ2-2	TRBD1	once	16
CASSLAGGAETQYF	TGCGCCAGCAGCTTGGCCGGGGGGGCCGAGACCCAGTACTTC	TRBV5-1	TRBJ2-5	TRBD2	NA	14
CASSLGLAGGPQGTDTQYF	TGTGCCAGCAGCTTGGGCCTAGCGGGAGGGCCTCAGGGCACAGATACGCAGTATTTT	TRBV7-2	TRBJ2-3	TRBD2	NA	19
CASSLRQGNTGELFF	TGTGCCAGCAGCCTTAGACAGGGGAACACCGGGGAGCTGTTTTTT	TRBV5-4	TRBJ2-2	TRBD1	NA	15
CATHYSGSYNEQFF	TGTGCCACCCATTATAGCGGTTCCTACAATGAGCAGTTCTTC	TRBV15	TRBJ2-1	NA	NA	14
CSVAGAYEQYF	TGCAGCGTCGCCGGGGCCTACGAGCAGTACTTC	TRBV29-1	TRBJ2-7	NA	NA	11
CASSLVRGTAQETQYF	TGTGCCAGCAGTTTAGTCCGCGGGACGGCCCAAGAGACCCAGTACTTC	TRBV28	TRBJ2-5	NA	NA	16
CASSLGQRQGPYGYTF	TGTGCCAGCAGCTTGGGGCAAAGACAGGGCCCCTATGGCTACACCTTC	TRBV5-6	TRBJ1-2	TRBD1	NA	16
CASSFHRTGTDTQYF	TGTGCCAGCAGTTTCCACCGGACAGGGACAGATACGCAGTATTTT	TRBV28	TRBJ2-3	TRBD1	NA	15
CASSELSGSYNEQFF	TGTGCCAGCAGTGAACTTAGCGGGAGTTACAATGAGCAGTTCTTC	TRBV6-1	TRBJ2-1	TRBD2	NA	15
CASSINTWSYEQYF	TGTGCCAGTAGTATAAACACTTGGTCCTACGAGCAGTACTTC	TRBV19	TRBJ2-7	NA	NA	14
CASSDRDRGPRGEKLFF	TGCGCCAGCAGTGACCGGGACAGGGGTCCTCGGGGCGAAAAACTGTTTTTT	TRBV10-2	TRBJ1-4	TRBD1	NA	17
CASSETGTNPQETQYF	TGCGCCAGCAGCGAAACCGGGACTAACCCACAAGAGACCCAGTACTTC	TRBV5-1	TRBJ2-5	TRBD2	NA	16
CASSEGWQGGRETQYF	TGTGCCAGCAGTGAAGGTTGGCAGGGAGGGCGAGAGACCCAGTACTTC	TRBV6-1	TRBJ2-5	TRBD2	NA	16
CASSGETYQPQHF	TGTGCCAGCAGTGGAGAGACCTATCAGCCCCAGCATTTT	TRBV6-1	TRBJ1-5	NA	NA	13
CASSIGGAGIGELFF	TGTGCCAGCAGTATCGGGGGCGCGGGGATCGGGGAGCTGTTTTTT	TRBV25-1	TRBJ2-2	NA	NA	15
CASSFEPGNTIYF	TGTGCCAGCAGCTTCGAGCCGGGAAACACCATATATTTT	TRBV7-3	TRBJ1-3	NA	NA	13
CATSRLPMGQGVTQYF	TGTGCCACCAGCAGACTGCCTATGGGACAGGGGGTAACCCAGTACTTC	TRBV15	TRBJ2-5	TRBD1	NA	16
CAWSADRGYEQYF	TGTGCCTGGAGCGCGGACAGGGGATACGAGCAGTACTTC	TRBV30	TRBJ2-7	TRBD1	NA	13
CASSYPRQGENQPQHF	TGTGCCAGCAGTTACCCAAGACAGGGGGAAAATCAGCCCCAGCATTTT	TRBV6-6	TRBJ1-5	TRBD1	NA	16
CASSPRDGYGYTF	TGTGCCAGCAGCCCCAGGGATGGCTATGGCTACACCTTC	TRBV28	TRBJ1-2	NA	once	13
CASLDRDNEQFF	TGTGCCAGCCTGGACAGGGACAATGAGCAGTTCTTC	TRBV28	TRBJ2-1	TRBD1	NA	12